The rows below give T cell receptor beta chains drawn from one sample of a study of blood T cells in healthy people across ages. Each CDR3 protein is one row after TCRdb ran MiXCR on the 5' RACE reads. Among fewer than 800,000 distinct CDR3 sequences listed, around 48% were seen once. Sequenced: blood. The receptors here all came from a woman between 55 and 75 years old in good health. Both conserved end residues are part of each CDR3. Fields, in order: CDR3 DNA, CDR3 protein, V gene, D gene, clone size, J gene. A D gene is named only where the DNA matches it firmly. A clone size is listed for some rows: how often the clone was seen (once, few, many), or a class if it is expanded.

TGTGCCAGCAGTTCGAGCGGGAAGTACAATGAGCAGTTCTTC,CASSSSGKYNEQFF,TRBV6-5,TRBD2,.,TRBJ2-1
TGCAGTGCTGGGACTAGCGCAATCTACGAGCAGTACTTC,CSAGTSAIYEQYF,TRBV20-1,TRBD2,.,TRBJ2-7
TGTGCCATCAGTGAGTTTCTCGGACTAGCGGGAGTAGGTGAGCAGTTCTTC,CAISEFLGLAGVGEQFF,TRBV10-3,TRBD2,few,TRBJ2-1
TGTGCCAGCAGCTATCCGGGACAGGGGATTGGAGAGACCCAGTACTTC,CASSYPGQGIGETQYF,TRBV11-1,TRBD1,.,TRBJ2-5
TGCGCCAGCACCCACGGACAGGGACCCTACGAGCAGTACTTC,CASTHGQGPYEQYF,TRBV5-1,TRBD1,.,TRBJ2-7
TGCAGTGCTAGTAGGGGGGCTATCGACGAGCAGTACTTC,CSASRGAIDEQYF,TRBV20-1,.,once,TRBJ2-7
TGTGCCAGCGGGCGGGAGAAGGATAGCACAGATACGCAGTATTTT,CASGREKDSTDTQYF,TRBV6-1,TRBD2,.,TRBJ2-3
TGTGCCAGCAGTACCCCCTCAGGGGGCGCAAGGACAGATACGCAGTATTTT,CASSTPSGGARTDTQYF,TRBV27,TRBD1,few,TRBJ2-3
TGCAGTGCTAGAGAGCAGAGGGGGCTGGGCACTGAAGCTTTCTTT,CSAREQRGLGTEAFF,TRBV20-1,TRBD1,.,TRBJ1-1
TGTGCCACCAGTGAGAGTCCATCTAGCGGGAGGAAGGAAGAGCAGTACTTC,CATSESPSSGRKEEQYF,TRBV24-1,TRBD2,.,TRBJ2-4
TGTGCCAGCAGCTCGGGTTTTGAGGATACCCAGTACTTC,CASSSGFEDTQYF,TRBV11-3,.,few,TRBJ2-5
TGTGCCAGCAGAATAGCGGGAGCGAGGAATGAGCAGTTCTTC,CASRIAGARNEQFF,TRBV2,TRBD2,.,TRBJ2-1
TGTGCCAGCAGCTCCAGCCCCTCGGCGGGAGGGGTGAATGAGCAGTTCTTC,CASSSSPSAGGVNEQFF,TRBV7-2,TRBD2,.,TRBJ2-1
TGTGCCAGCAGGTCCGGGACTAGGCCTGGGCAGTACTTC,CASRSGTRPGQYF,TRBV6-2/TRBV6-3,TRBD2,few,TRBJ2-5
TGTGCCAGCAGCCGAACAGGGTTAAGTCAGCCCCAGCATTTT,CASSRTGLSQPQHF,TRBV4-2,.,.,TRBJ1-5
TGTGCCAGCAGCCAACGGAGGAAGGACACAGATACGCAGTATTTT,CASSQRRKDTDTQYF,TRBV14,.,few,TRBJ2-3
TGCAGTGCTCTAGAGAGCCATAATTCACCCCTCCACTTT,CSALESHNSPLHF,TRBV20-1,.,.,TRBJ1-6
TGTGCCAGCAGCGTATCGGCGGGGGATTACGAGCAGTACTTC,CASSVSAGDYEQYF,TRBV9,TRBD2,.,TRBJ2-7
TGTGCCAGCAGCTTCCGCCGACAGGGACGACGGGAGCAGTACTTC,CASSFRRQGRREQYF,TRBV7-2,.,many,TRBJ2-5
TGTGCCAGCGGGACCCCCCTAAGCACCGGGGAGCTGTTTTTT,CASGTPLSTGELFF,TRBV12-3/TRBV12-4,.,.,TRBJ2-2
TGCAGTGCTAGAGGGGCGTGGACCTTGGGCCAGTACTTC,CSARGAWTLGQYF,TRBV20-1,.,.,TRBJ2-5
TGCAGTGCTAGAGACCCCCAGGCAGGGGACTACGAGCAGTACTTC,CSARDPQAGDYEQYF,TRBV20-1,.,few,TRBJ2-7
TGTGCCAGCACCAAGGGGGCTGGGGCCAACGTCCTGACTTTC,CASTKGAGANVLTF,TRBV28,.,many,TRBJ2-6
TGTGCCAGCAGTCCCAGATACGACAGGCTGGGGGACAATGAGCAGTTCTTC,CASSPRYDRLGDNEQFF,TRBV6-2/TRBV6-3,.,many,TRBJ2-1
TGTGCCACCACCGGGACAGGGAACGACGAGCAGTACTTC,CATTGTGNDEQYF,TRBV28,TRBD1,.,TRBJ2-7
TGTGCCACCAGCAGCCGTTCCAACTCGGGACAGGGCTCCTACGAGCAGTACTTC,CATSSRSNSGQGSYEQYF,TRBV15,TRBD1,.,TRBJ2-7
TGCGCCAGCAGCTTGTCCGGGGGAACCGAAGTGACCCAGTACTTC,CASSLSGGTEVTQYF,TRBV5-1,.,.,TRBJ2-5
TGTGCCAGCAGCTTAGTGCGACAGGGGGGCACAGATACGCAGTATTTT,CASSLVRQGGTDTQYF,TRBV7-2,TRBD1,.,TRBJ2-3
TGCGCCAGCAGCTTGGGACCGACGAGCAGCTATGGCTACACCTTC,CASSLGPTSSYGYTF,TRBV5-1,.,once,TRBJ1-2
TGTGCCAGCAGTGGGGAAAGGGGACAAGAGACCCAGTACTTC,CASSGERGQETQYF,TRBV25-1,.,few,TRBJ2-5
TGTGCCAGCAGCGCTAGCGGGAGTGTTTACGAGCAGTTCTTC,CASSASGSVYEQFF,TRBV9,TRBD2,.,TRBJ2-1
TGTGCCAGCAGTTACCGGGACCCCGGTCGGGATCAGCCCCAGCATTTT,CASSYRDPGRDQPQHF,TRBV6-5,.,.,TRBJ1-5
TGCGCCAGCAGCCTGACGCCACTAGCGGGAGCGAGGAATGAGCAGTTCTTC,CASSLTPLAGARNEQFF,TRBV5-1,TRBD2,.,TRBJ2-1
TGTGCCAGCTCACCTTCCGGGACAGGGGCCGGAGATACGCAGTATTTT,CASSPSGTGAGDTQYF,TRBV18,TRBD1,many,TRBJ2-3
TGTGCCAGCAGCGACCGACTAGCCCCCTACGAGCAGTACTTC,CASSDRLAPYEQYF,TRBV5-6,TRBD2,many,TRBJ2-7
TGTGCCAGCAGCGGGGCTGGGAGGCGTTCGTCAGAAGCTTTCTTT,CASSGAGRRSSEAFF,TRBV2,.,.,TRBJ1-1
TGCGCCAGCAGCCAAGATAGTATAAGGGAGGTTTATAGTAATGAAAAACTGTTTTTT,CASSQDSIREVYSNEKLFF,TRBV4-1,.,many,TRBJ1-4
TGTGCCAGTACCCTTCCGCCAAGGTGGTACTTC,CASTLPPRWYF,TRBV19,.,.,TRBJ2-5
TGCAGCACCAACACAGATACGCAGTATTTT,CSTNTDTQYF,TRBV29-1,.,.,TRBJ2-3
TGCAGTGCTAGACCTACTAGCGGGCAGAGCTCCTACAATGAGCAGTTCTTC,CSARPTSGQSSYNEQFF,TRBV20-1,TRBD2,.,TRBJ2-1